This T cell receptor (beta chain) was captured by sequencing in a study of CD8+CD57+ T cells in acquired aplastic anemia listed by TCRdb under 2018. Regarding the study in general: DNA extracted from sorted CD4+ and CD8+ cells had a mean of roughly 3.4 ug, with a range of roughly 0.17 to 30 ug. CD8+CD57+ expansion was defined as frequency above the mean frequency observed in healthy subjects. Points the paper makes about the study in general: Twenty-nine CD8+ CDR3 sequences were shared between patients and controls but appeared highly expressed in patients and within their immunodominant clones. No significant difference in CD8+ Simpson's diversity was found between patients and healthy controls (P=0.060).

This clonotype was counted ten times or more. Its antigen target is currently unknown. Within one base of it there is no much larger clone, and no base qualities were kept. The patients picked for sequencing were ones in whom flow cytometry had shown an expansion of CD8+CD57+ cells. All patients had severe acquired aplastic anemia diagnosed by International Study of Aplastic Anemia and Agranulocytosis and Camitta criteria. No patient had received any therapy when blood was sampled. In this study, sorted CD4+ and CD8+ T cells from the blood of healthy subjects and of severe aplastic anemia patients had their TCR repertoires deep-sequenced. In the USA, patient enrollment took place under clinicaltrials.gov protocols 00001620, 01623167, 00001397, 00071045, 00081523 and 00961064. Ficoll-Paque density gradient centrifugation was used to isolate peripheral blood mononuclear cells. Before DNA was extracted, CD4+ and CD8+ T cells were sorted using either FACS or magnetic beads.

The CDR3 spans 14 residues, from the cysteine through the phenylalanine. Just the 42-base CDR3 DNA is kept, in frame starting at base 1. After removal of 3 bases from V and 8 bases from J, the junction retains 3 bases not matched to a gene. As encoded in the germline V gene, CDR1 is SQVTM while CDR2 is ANQGSEA. Genomic DNA served as template for TCR beta VDJ combination and CDR3 sequence profiling. TCR repertoire sequencing was run on an Illumina HiSeq 2000. The source study handled its data this way. Repertoire assessment relied on Simpson's diversity index, CDR3 size and DJ length profiles, and TRBV/TRBJ rearrangement plots. The most abundant DNA sequence in the deep sequencing data was taken as the immunodominant clone. CDR3 amino acid sequences were screened for sharing across subjects and compared with published repertoires and the VDJdb database. The raw public reads went through TCRdb reprocessing: fastp at Q25, MiXCR clone calling, in-frame beta chains kept. CDR3 protein sequences are deduplicated, and each keeps its most common genes and DNA. These V and J calls derive from TCRdb rather than the authors' analysis. This sample holds 260,000 or so distinct CDR3 sequences; 47% were observed only once. The top ten clonotypes cover under 9% of the sample.

Material: sorted CD4+, CD8+, or CD8+CD57+ T cells (not recorded which) from PBMCs. The source of this sequence is a human donor with aplastic anemia. The sequence is built from TRBV29-1 and TRBJ2-1; 14 central bases correspond to TRBD2. The DNA sequence is TGCAGCGTTGAGGGGACTAGCGGGAGTGATGAGCAGTTCTTC. Its translation is CSVEGTSGSDEQFF.